The present T cell receptor (beta chain) was sequenced within a study of blood T cells in healthy people across ages. Turning to the study itself: The capture of about one barcoded beta molecule per two T cells was achieved by template switching.

Using a J-beta primer mix together with a sample-barcoded 5' primer, a second PCR was run for about 7 to 12 cycles. Via MiXCR, TCRdb re-called the 5' RACE reads, giving one row per CDR3 protein. The sample contains hundreds of thousands of distinct CDR3 sequences, 32% of which appear only once. This clonotype was seen at least ten times. Its cognate antigen is unknown. Donors were healthy Caucasian individuals from Russia aged roughly 6 to 90. Germline CDR1 is DFQATT and CDR2 is SNEGSKA (reference sequence). This CDR3 has 14 residues. V trimming: 1 base; J trimming: 5 bases; junction bases outside the gene matches: 3. Study results and limitations: Diversity figures based on one million T cells were deemed too low. The fall in TCR beta diversity per million T cells was roughly linear with age.

The chain has TRBV20-1 and TRBJ2-1; 9 nucleotides match TRBD2. Specimen: blood. The receptor comes from an elderly woman in good health. The CDR3 loop is CSARGRGGNNEQFF. The DNA of the CDR3 is TGCAGTGCTAGAGGGCGGGGGGGCAACAATGAGCAGTTCTTC.